A single sample gave rise to the 14 T cell receptor beta chains below, sequenced in a study of T-cell reconstitution after alpha-beta-depleted transplantation in children. Unique molecular identifiers were used to barcode this TCRbeta library. TCRdb reprocessed the PCR reads via MiXCR and lists one record per CDR3 protein. The sample has 500,000 to 600,000 distinct CDR3 sequences, approximately 16% seen once; the top ten hold more than 2.5%. The sequences come from PBMCs from the stem cell graft donor, collected from the stem cell graft. Source of these receptors: a human donor who donated a stem cell graft to a child with acute lymphoblastic leukemia.

The chain has TRBV29-1 and TRBJ2-7, with D tentatively TRBD2 (6 bases). Germline V gene sequence: CDR1 SQVTM, CDR2 ANQGSEA. V lost 7 bases to trimming and J lost 3 bases, with 16 bases between them. The CDR3 is made up of 13 amino acids. CDR3 loop: CSAHRVGSYEQYF. CDR3 sequence (DNA): TGCAGCGCCCATCGGGTCGGGAGCTACGAGCAGTACTTC.

This clonotype has only a few counts. The genes are TRBV5-6 and TRBJ2-1; D ambiguous. The CDR3 length is 15 residues. CDR1 SGHDT and CDR2 YYEEEE come from the germline V gene. The ends were cut back, 4 bases at V and 7 bases at J, with 18 bases in the middle. The CDR3, as DNA: TGTGCCAGCAGCCTGTTCGAGGCTCGGGTTAATGAGCAGTTCTTC. Encoded protein: CASSLFEARVNEQFF.

This chain uses TRBV14 with TRBJ2-1; no clear D gene. Germline CDR1 reads SGHDN; CDR2 reads FVKESK. This CDR3 region has 12 residues. Between the trimmed V and J ends, which lost 1 base and 8 bases, there was a span of 6 bases. CDR3: CASSQVSHEQFF. The CDR3 DNA reads as TGTGCCAGCAGCCAAGTATCCCATGAGCAGTTCTTC.

The rearrangement links TRBV20-1 to TRBJ2-3; 13 positions agree with TRBD2. J lost 1 base, V lost 0 bases, and 13 bases had no gene match. Germline loops: CDR1 DFQATT, CDR2 SNEGSKA (reference sequence). This CDR3 contains 20 residues. The CDR3 bases are TGCAGTGCTAGAGATTTCGAAACTAGCGGGAGGGCCCTGGGCACAGATACGCAGTATTTT. As protein: CSARDFETSGRALGTDTQYF.

The rearrangement uses TRBV3-1 and TRBJ2-1, with 11 bases matching TRBD2. V dropped 0 bases and J dropped 7; count of bases not matched to a gene: 17. This CDR3 comprises 20 residues. Germline CDR1 LGHDT, CDR2 YNNKEL (reference sequence). The DNA for the CDR3 is TGTGCCAGCAGCCAAGATCACGGACTAGCGGGTCTACTAGCTGGGAATGAGCAGTTCTTC. It translates to CASSQDHGLAGLLAGNEQFF.

The chain carries TRBV2 and TRBJ2-7; D is unresolved. Germline CDR1 and CDR2: SNHLY and FYNNEI. There are 14 residues in the CDR3. Trimming took 0 bases from V and 3 from J, leaving 9 bases between them. For the CDR3, the DNA is TGTGCCAGCAGTGAAGCGCTTCCCATCTACGAGCAGTACTTC. Encoded protein: CASSEALPIYEQYF. The whole variable domain, filled in from reference TRBV2 and TRBJ2-7, reads EPEVTQTPSHQVTQMGQEVILRCVPISNHLYFYWYRQILGQKVEFLVSFYNNEISEKSEIFDDQFSVERPDGSNFTLKIRSTKLEDSAMYFCASSEALPIYEQYFGPGTRLTVT.

This sequence joins TRBV3-1 and TRBJ1-2; D remains unclear. The CDR3 extends over 20 amino acids. CDR1 is LGHDT, CDR2 YNNKEL, per germline (reference sequence). V dropped 0 bases and J dropped 4 bases, with 27 bases sitting between them. The CDR3 DNA reads as TGTGCCAGCAGCCAAGATCAAGGTCGCGGCAGGAGCCTCCGGCCCTATGGCTACACCTTC. Translated, it gives CASSQDQGRGRSLRPYGYTF.

The chain carries TRBV20-1 and TRBJ2-1, with TRBD2 as a possible D gene (6 bases). CDR1 is DFQATT and CDR2 is SNEGSKA in the germline V gene (reference sequence). The CDR3 spans 13 residues. The V end was cut by 6 bases, the J end by 6 bases, with 15 bases between. CDR3 amino acids: CSARRGVVNEQFF. CDR3 in DNA: TGCAGTGCCAGGCGGGGAGTAGTCAATGAGCAGTTCTTC.

The table lists this clonotype with a few counts. The chain joins TRBV29-1 to TRBJ2-7; D is unclear. CDR1 SQVTM and CDR2 ANQGSEA come from the germline V gene. This CDR3 has 12 amino acids. Trimming removed 5 bases at V and 0 bases at J, with 8 bases between. The CDR3 region has the DNA TGCAGCGTTATAGGAGACTCCTACGAGCAGTACTTC. Its translation is CSVIGDSYEQYF.

This clonotype showed up just a few times. This rearrangement joins TRBV12-3 or TRBV12-4 to TRBJ2-3, with D perhaps TRBD2 (6 bases). CDR3 size: 15 residues. V shed 6 bases and J shed 1 base, with 14 bases lying between them. As DNA, the CDR3 is TGTGCCAGCAGGTTTGGCGGGATTGGCACAGATACGCAGTATTTT. Its translation is CASRFGGIGTDTQYF.

This clonotype has only a few counts. The chain recombines TRBV7-9 with TRBJ2-7; D might be TRBD1 or TRBD2, each matching 5 bases. V lost 1 base, J lost 1 base, and 14 bases lay in between. Germline V gene data show CDR1 as SEHNR and CDR2 as FQNEAQ (reference sequence). The CDR3 consists of 16 residues. The CDR3 sequence is CASSLGEGFRSYEQYF. The CDR3 DNA follows: TGTGCCAGCAGCTTAGGCGAGGGGTTCCGGTCCTACGAGCAGTACTTC. The full variable domain, completed using reference TRBV7-9 and TRBJ2-7, is DTGVSQNPRHKITKRGQNVTFRCDPISEHNRLYWYRQTLGQGPEFLTYFQNEAQLEKSRLLSDRFSAERPKGSFSTLEIQRTEQGDSAMYLCASSLGEGFRSYEQYFGPGTRLTVT.

The gene calls are TRBV20-1 and TRBJ1-1; D might be TRBD1 (6 bases). CDR3 length: 14 residues. Germline CDR1 DFQATT, CDR2 SNEGSKA (reference sequence). Trimming shortened V by 6 bases and J by 4 bases, and 18 bases separated the two germline ends. DNA of the CDR3: TGCAGTGCCCTGTCGGGGGCGCGGAGCACTGAAGCTTTCTTT. As protein: CSALSGARSTEAFF.

This clonotype showed up just a few times. The chain combines TRBV7-9 with TRBJ2-5; 14 positions agree with TRBD2. Trimming at V came to 5 bases and at J to 2 bases, leaving 7 bases not matched to a gene. The CDR3 spans 17 residues. In germline, CDR1 is SEHNR, CDR2 FQNEAQ (reference sequence). The CDR3 is CASSPRTSGRWQETQYF. DNA of the CDR3: TGTGCCAGCAGCCCTAGGACTAGCGGGAGGTGGCAAGAGACCCAGTACTTC.

At least ten counts were recorded for this clonotype. The gene calls are TRBV10-3 and TRBJ1-5; D gene unclear. This CDR3 region has 12 residues. With 4 bases removed from V and 6 bases from J, the gap between germline ends came to 7 bases. The germline V gene encodes CDR1 ENHRY and CDR2 SYGVKD. The CDR3 region is CAISGGPQPQHF. CDR3 in DNA: TGTGCCATCAGTGGAGGGCCTCAGCCCCAGCATTTT.